Shown below are 3 T cell receptor beta chains from a single sample sequenced in a study of metastatic and nonmetastatic thyroid tumors. Ahead of thyroid surgery, no patient had received treatment of any kind. TCRdb re-processed the PCR reads through MiXCR. The sample lists some 19,000 clones, 30% to 40% occurring once. The sequenced sample was tumor tissue. These receptors all stem from a female donor with papillary thyroid cancer or a benign thyroid nodule (not recorded which). Some clones in this sample may be carry-over from other donors' samples.

The J gene is TRBJ2-2, the V gene TRBV11-2; no clear D gene. V lost 1 base and J lost 8, with 8 bases in between. The germline gives CDR1 SGHAT, CDR2 FQNNGV. The CDR3 runs to 13 residues. In nucleotides, the CDR3 is TGTGCCAGCAGCTTAGTCGGCACTGGGGAGCTGTTTTTT. Translated: CASSLVGTGELFF.

This clone occurred a few times. The V call is TRBV27, the J call TRBJ2-7; 7 bases map to TRBD1. Germline V gene lookup returns CDR1 MNHEY and CDR2 SMNVEV (reference sequence). The J segment lost 2 bases and the V segment lost 5 bases, leaving 12 bases of the junction unmatched. CDR3 length: 16 amino acids. CDR3 nucleotides: TGTGCCAGCAGTGGAACCAGGACAGGCCTAGCCTACGAGCAGTACTTC. Translating it yields CASSGTRTGLAYEQYF.

V and J are TRBV6-1 and TRBJ2-7; tentatively, D is TRBD1 (5 bases). From germline, CDR1 is MNHNS and CDR2 SASEGT. The length of the CDR3 is 14 residues. Trimming removed 7 bases from V and 4 bases from J, with 17 bases in between. CDR3 amino acids: CASNLDSVGYEQYF. The CDR3 DNA is TGTGCCAGCAACCTAGACAGTGTAGGGTACGAGCAGTACTTC.